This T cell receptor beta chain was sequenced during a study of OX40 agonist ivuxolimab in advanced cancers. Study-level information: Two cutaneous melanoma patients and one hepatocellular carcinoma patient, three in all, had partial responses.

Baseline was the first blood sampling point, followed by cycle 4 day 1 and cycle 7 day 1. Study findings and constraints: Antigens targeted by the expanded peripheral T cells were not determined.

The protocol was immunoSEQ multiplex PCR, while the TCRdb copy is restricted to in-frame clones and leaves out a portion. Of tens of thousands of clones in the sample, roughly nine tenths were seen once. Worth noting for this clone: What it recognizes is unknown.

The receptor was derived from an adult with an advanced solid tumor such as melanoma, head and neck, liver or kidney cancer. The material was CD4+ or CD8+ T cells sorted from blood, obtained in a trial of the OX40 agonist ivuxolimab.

The CDR3 bases are TGTGCCAGCAGCGCTGGATCCGGGCAGTCGAACACCGGGGAGCTGTTTTTT. Translation: CASSAGSGQSNTGELFF. The rearrangement uses TRBV5-4 and TRBJ2-2; D is undetermined. The CDR3 length is 17 residues. V was trimmed by 4 bases and J by 0 bases, leaving 16 bases between them. Germline V CDR1 and CDR2: SGHNT, YYREEE (reference sequence). The variable domain in full, with the rest retrieved from reference TRBV5-4 and TRBJ2-2, is ETGVTQSPTHLIKTRGQQVTLRCSSQSGHNTVSWYQQALGQGPQFIFQYYREEENGRGNFPPRFSGLQFPNYSSELNVNALELDDSALYLCASSAGSGQSNTGELFFGEGSRLTVL.